This is a list of T cell receptor beta chains from one sample in a study of T cell changes during pregnancy in multiple sclerosis. Profiled with immunoSEQ multiplex PCR; TCRdb holds only in-frame clones, not every one. The repertoire holds tens of thousands of clones, with 93% as singletons. Sequenced here: CD8+ T cells from peripheral blood mononuclear cells, sampled in the second trimester of pregnancy. The receptors were gathered from a female donor with multiple sclerosis, enrolled in a pregnancy study. Both conserved end residues are part of each CDR3. The D gene is left open where the match is weak. Some rows have no size entry. The others give once, few or many, or a class for an expanded clone.

J gene: TRBJ1-1
clone size: NA
D gene: NA
V gene: TRBV10-3
CDR3 DNA: TGTGCCATCAGTTACAGGGACGGGTCTGAAGCTTTCTTT
CDR3 protein: CAISYRDGSEAFF

J gene: TRBJ2-7
clone size: NA
D gene: NA
V gene: TRBV4-1
CDR3 DNA: TGCGCCAGCAGCCAAGGGCAAGTGTTCTACGAGCAGTACTTC
CDR3 protein: CASSQGQVFYEQYF

J gene: TRBJ1-3
clone size: NA
D gene: NA
V gene: TRBV13
CDR3 DNA: TGTGCCAGCAGCTTAGAACAGTCCTTCTCTGGAAACACCATATATTTT
CDR3 protein: CASSLEQSFSGNTIYF

J gene: TRBJ1-2
clone size: NA
D gene: NA
V gene: TRBV9
CDR3 DNA: TGTGCCACCGGGGGGGGCCATGGCTACACCTTC
CDR3 protein: CATGGGHGYTF

J gene: TRBJ2-1
clone size: NA
D gene: TRBD2
V gene: TRBV15
CDR3 DNA: TGTGCCACCAGCAGAGCCTCCCTAGCACTAGCGGGAGAGGATGAGCAGTTCTTC
CDR3 protein: CATSRASLALAGEDEQFF

J gene: TRBJ1-4
clone size: NA
D gene: NA
V gene: TRBV15
CDR3 DNA: TGTGCCACCAGCAGACCTAGGACGGAGGGAGCTAATGAAAAACTGTTTTTT
CDR3 protein: CATSRPRTEGANEKLFF

J gene: TRBJ2-1
clone size: NA
D gene: TRBD2
V gene: TRBV27
CDR3 DNA: TGTGCCAGCAGACTAGCGGGAGTAAGTTCCTACAATGAGCAGTTCTTC
CDR3 protein: CASRLAGVSSYNEQFF

J gene: TRBJ2-7
clone size: NA
D gene: NA
V gene: TRBV2
CDR3 DNA: TGTGCCAGCAGTGATCTCGAGTATTACCAATACGAGCAGTACTTC
CDR3 protein: CASSDLEYYQYEQYF

J gene: TRBJ2-3
clone size: NA
D gene: TRBD2
V gene: TRBV2
CDR3 DNA: TGTGCCAGCAGCTCCGGGGGGACTAGCGTTTTCGCAGATACGCAGTATTTT
CDR3 protein: CASSSGGTSVFADTQYF

J gene: TRBJ2-1
clone size: NA
D gene: NA
V gene: TRBV27
CDR3 DNA: TGTGCCAGCAGTTTATTCGGGGGAAGCTCCTACAATGAGCAGTTCTTC
CDR3 protein: CASSLFGGSSYNEQFF

J gene: TRBJ2-5
clone size: NA
D gene: NA
V gene: TRBV15
CDR3 DNA: TGTGCCACCAGCAGCGTGGGGGGAGAGACCCAGTACTTC
CDR3 protein: CATSSVGGETQYF

J gene: TRBJ1-6
clone size: NA
D gene: NA
V gene: TRBV12-2
CDR3 DNA: NA
CDR3 protein: CASRVGAGNSYNSPLHF

J gene: TRBJ2-1
clone size: NA
D gene: TRBD1
V gene: TRBV18
CDR3 DNA: TGTGCCAGCTCACCTGACAGGGGAAATGAGCAGTTCTTC
CDR3 protein: CASSPDRGNEQFF

J gene: TRBJ2-2
clone size: NA
D gene: NA
V gene: TRBV7-9
CDR3 DNA: TGTGCCAGCAGCCCAGGGTCCCGGGAGCTGTTTTTT
CDR3 protein: CASSPGSRELFF

J gene: TRBJ1-3
clone size: NA
D gene: NA
V gene: TRBV30
CDR3 DNA: TGTGCCTCTTTGGGGGGGGGCTCTGGAAACACCATATATTTT
CDR3 protein: CASLGGGSGNTIYF

J gene: TRBJ1-5
clone size: NA
D gene: TRBD1
V gene: TRBV6-1
CDR3 DNA: TGTGCCAGCAGTGAAGCAGTGACAGGGGTGAGCAATCAGCCCCAGCATTTT
CDR3 protein: CASSEAVTGVSNQPQHF

J gene: TRBJ1-5
clone size: NA
D gene: TRBD1
V gene: TRBV4-2
CDR3 DNA: TGTGCCAGCAGCCAAGAGGGACAGGGGCCCAATCAGCCCCAGCATTTT
CDR3 protein: CASSQEGQGPNQPQHF

J gene: TRBJ2-7
clone size: NA
D gene: NA
V gene: TRBV7-2
CDR3 DNA: TGTGCCAGCAGCTTTTGGGCGGGGACCTACGAGCAGTACTTC
CDR3 protein: CASSFWAGTYEQYF

J gene: TRBJ2-7
clone size: once
D gene: NA
V gene: TRBV7-9
CDR3 DNA: TGTGCCAGCAGCCCGACTTCCGACCCCTACGAGCAGTACTTC
CDR3 protein: CASSPTSDPYEQYF

J gene: TRBJ2-7
clone size: NA
D gene: NA
V gene: TRBV7-8
CDR3 DNA: TGTGCCAGCAGCTTAAATCCGCGGGACGAGCAGTACTTC
CDR3 protein: CASSLNPRDEQYF

J gene: TRBJ2-3
clone size: NA
D gene: NA
V gene: TRBV15
CDR3 DNA: TGTGCCACCAGCAGAGCTTACGGAGATACGCAGTATTTT
CDR3 protein: CATSRAYGDTQYF

J gene: TRBJ2-7
clone size: NA
D gene: NA
V gene: TRBV6-4
CDR3 DNA: TGTGCCAGCAGTGACGTGCGGGGGCCCGTTGATTACGAGCAGTACTTC
CDR3 protein: CASSDVRGPVDYEQYF

J gene: TRBJ2-7
clone size: NA
D gene: NA
V gene: TRBV4-1
CDR3 DNA: TGCGCCAGCAGCCCAGCACGAGGATTAAACTACGAGCAGTACTTC
CDR3 protein: CASSPARGLNYEQYF

J gene: TRBJ2-7
clone size: NA
D gene: NA
V gene: TRBV7-9
CDR3 DNA: TGTGCCAGCAGCTCCAAAACTACTGCCCTCTACGAGCAGTACTTC
CDR3 protein: CASSSKTTALYEQYF

J gene: TRBJ2-5
clone size: once
D gene: NA
V gene: TRBV7-2
CDR3 DNA: TGTGCCAGCAGCTCCCTAGCTGGGGGGGCTCGAGAGACCCAGTACTTC
CDR3 protein: CASSSLAGGARETQYF

J gene: TRBJ2-1
clone size: NA
D gene: NA
V gene: TRBV5-4
CDR3 DNA: TGTGCCAGCAGCTTGGTGGGCGGGAAGCCCAATGAGCAGTTCTTC
CDR3 protein: CASSLVGGKPNEQFF

J gene: TRBJ2-7
clone size: NA
D gene: NA
V gene: TRBV4-1
CDR3 DNA: TGCGCCAGCAGCCCAGAGAGGGAGAGACACGAGCAGTACTTC
CDR3 protein: CASSPERERHEQYF

J gene: TRBJ2-1
clone size: NA
D gene: TRBD2
V gene: TRBV7-3
CDR3 DNA: TGTGCCAGCAGCTTATGGTCCAGCGGGAACTACAATGAGCAGTTCTTC
CDR3 protein: CASSLWSSGNYNEQFF

J gene: TRBJ1-2
clone size: NA
D gene: TRBD1
V gene: TRBV7-9
CDR3 DNA: TGTGCCTCGACAGAGGGGGCTCTCGGAGGCTACACCTTC
CDR3 protein: CASTEGALGGYTF

J gene: TRBJ2-7
clone size: few
D gene: NA
V gene: TRBV15
CDR3 DNA: TGTGCCACCAGCAGAGATCGAGAGGGAGGCCACGAGCAGTACTTC
CDR3 protein: CATSRDREGGHEQYF

J gene: TRBJ1-1
clone size: NA
D gene: NA
V gene: TRBV7-3
CDR3 DNA: TGTGCCAGCAGCTTAACCGGGAACACTGAAGCTTTCTTT
CDR3 protein: CASSLTGNTEAFF

J gene: TRBJ2-1
clone size: NA
D gene: TRBD2
V gene: TRBV7-3
CDR3 DNA: TGTGCCAGCAGCTTAACGTTATGGGCGGGAGGGAGTGGTGAGCAGTTCTTC
CDR3 protein: CASSLTLWAGGSGEQFF